This entry concerns a single TCR beta chain. Its antigen is unknown. This CDR3 has 14 amino acids. V was pared by 4 bases and J by 7 bases, with 18 bases between. Per the germline V gene, CDR1 is SGHNT and CDR2 is YYREEE (reference sequence). The data originate from a study of cytomegalovirus exposure and HLA in healthy donors. Researchers ran the PCR with 60 Vbeta and 13 Jbeta primers. This table comes from immunoSEQ multiplex PCR, and its TCRdb copy is limited to in-frame clones, with some not included. The sample has some 100,000 clones, approximately 69% seen once. Whole-study results and caveats: There were some public TCRs occurring in many donors, but most TCR sequences were rare.

The chain is built from TRBV5-4 and TRBJ2-7; the D gene is possibly TRBD2 (5 bases). This receptor was obtained from a woman in her fifties or sixties in good health and CMV-seropositive. The sequencing sample was made of PBMCs. CDR3 residues: CASSPIPGYEEQYF. The CDR3 DNA follows: TGTGCCAGCAGCCCTATCCCGGGATACGAAGAGCAGTACTTC.